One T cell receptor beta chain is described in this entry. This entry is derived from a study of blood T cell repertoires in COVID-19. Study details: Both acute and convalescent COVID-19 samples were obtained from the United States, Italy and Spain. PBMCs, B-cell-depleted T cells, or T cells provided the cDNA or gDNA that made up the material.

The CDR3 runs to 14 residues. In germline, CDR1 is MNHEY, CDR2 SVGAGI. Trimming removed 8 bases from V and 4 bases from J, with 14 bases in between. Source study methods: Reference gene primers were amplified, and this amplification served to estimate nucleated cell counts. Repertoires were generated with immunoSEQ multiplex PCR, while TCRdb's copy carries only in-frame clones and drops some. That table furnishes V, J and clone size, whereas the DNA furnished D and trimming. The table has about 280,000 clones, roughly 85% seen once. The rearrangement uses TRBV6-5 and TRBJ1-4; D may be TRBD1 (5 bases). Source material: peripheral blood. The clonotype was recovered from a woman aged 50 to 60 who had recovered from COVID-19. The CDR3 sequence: CASRRVRNNEKLFF. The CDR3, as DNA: TGTGCCAGCCGCAGGGTGCGAAATAATGAAAAACTGTTTTTT.